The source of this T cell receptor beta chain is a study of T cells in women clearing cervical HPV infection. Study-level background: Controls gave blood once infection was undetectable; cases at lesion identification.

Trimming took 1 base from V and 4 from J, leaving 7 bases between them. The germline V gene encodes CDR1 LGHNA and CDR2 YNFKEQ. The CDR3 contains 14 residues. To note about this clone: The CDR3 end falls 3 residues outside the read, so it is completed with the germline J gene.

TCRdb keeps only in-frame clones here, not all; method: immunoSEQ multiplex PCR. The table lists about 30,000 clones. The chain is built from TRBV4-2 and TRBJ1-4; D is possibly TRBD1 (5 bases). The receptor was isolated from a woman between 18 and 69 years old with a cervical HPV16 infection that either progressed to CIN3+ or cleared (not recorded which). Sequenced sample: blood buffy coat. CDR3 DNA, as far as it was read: TGTGCCAGCAGCCAAGCAGGGAATAATGAAAAA. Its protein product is CASSQAGNNEK. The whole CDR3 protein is CASSQAGNNEKLFF.